These 15 T cell receptor beta chains came from one sample sequenced in a study of OX40 agonist ivuxolimab in advanced cancers. Profiled with immunoSEQ multiplex PCR; TCRdb holds only in-frame clones, not every one. The data hold more than 50,000 clones, with roughly 89% observed a single time. The material sequenced was CD4+ or CD8+ T cells sorted from blood, taken in a trial of the OX40 agonist ivuxolimab. Every receptor here comes from an adult with an advanced solid tumor such as melanoma, head and neck, liver or kidney cancer.

Here the CDR3 reads CASSDMGVAYEQYF. The CDR3 DNA is TGTGCCAGCAGTGACATGGGCGTAGCCTACGAGCAGTACTTC. The chain recombines TRBV6-6 with TRBJ2-7; D unresolved. Germline V gene data show CDR1 as MNHNY and CDR2 as SVGAGI (reference sequence). The CDR3 has 14 amino acids. The ends were cut back, 5 bases at V and 2 bases at J, with 13 bases in the middle.

The chain uses TRBV7-3 and TRBJ2-2, with 7 bases that match TRBD1. Germline CDR1 reads SGHTA; CDR2 reads FQGTGA. The CDR3 loop spans 13 amino acids. Losses at the gene ends were 7 bases for V and 10 bases for J; bases not matched to a gene: 9. CDR3 nucleotides: TGTGCCAGCAAGACAGGGATTAGTCCGGAGCTGTTTTTT. Its translation is CASKTGISPELFF.

This chain joins TRBV7-9 and TRBJ1-2; D is uncertain. Germline loops: CDR1 SEHNR, CDR2 FQNEAQ (reference sequence). Trimming left V 5 bases short and J 4 bases short, with 14 bases between. The CDR3 covers 14 residues. In nucleotides, the CDR3 is TGTGCCAGCAGCCCCCCCGGGTTTGGCTATGGCTACACCTTC. This sequence encodes CASSPPGFGYGYTF.

This chain connects TRBV29-1 to TRBJ1-4; perhaps TRBD1 as D (5 bases). Germline V gene lookup returns CDR1 SQVTM and CDR2 ANQGSEA. The CDR3 sequence is 12 residues long. Here the CDR3 reads CGGGRVNEKLFF. The CDR3 nucleotides are TGCGGCGGCGGCAGGGTTAATGAAAAACTGTTTTTT.

This clone was recorded only once. V gene TRBV28 combines with J gene TRBJ1-3, with D possibly TRBD1 on 5 matching bases. V was cut by 8 bases and J by 4 bases, with 12 bases left in between. Germline V gene lookup returns CDR1 MDHEN and CDR2 SYDVKM. CDR3 length: 13 amino acids. Here the CDR3 reads CASLREQGNTIYF. CDR3 DNA sequence: TGTGCCAGCCTCAGGGAACAAGGAAACACCATATATTTT.

The chain couples TRBV12-5 to TRBJ2-3, with 8 bases lining up with TRBD1. The germline V gene has CDR1 LGHNT and CDR2 FRNRAP. The V segment lost 7 bases and the J segment 1 base; nucleotides outside the gene matches: 10. The CDR3 sequence is 16 residues long. The CDR3 spells CASATPGGYGTDTQYF. For the CDR3, the DNA is TGTGCTAGTGCCACGCCAGGGGGCTACGGCACAGATACGCAGTATTTT.

This chain links TRBV7-9 with TRBJ1-6, with D uncertain. V was trimmed by 4 bases and J by 2 bases, leaving 15 bases between them. The CDR3 covers 17 residues. CDR1 and CDR2 (germline): SEHNR, FQNEAQ (reference sequence). CDR3 residues: CASSSPEGKAYNSPLHF. In DNA, the CDR3 is TGTGCCAGCAGCTCCCCGGAGGGCAAGGCCTATAATTCACCCCTCCACTTT.

The V call is TRBV10-3, the J call TRBJ1-5; no firm D call. The CDR3 consists of 14 residues. Germline V gene data show CDR1 as ENHRY and CDR2 as SYGVKD. Trimming removed 4 bases from V and 0 bases from J, with 7 bases in between. The CDR3 here is CAISVSPSNQPQHF. As DNA, the CDR3 is TGTGCCATCAGTGTCTCCCCTAGCAATCAGCCCCAGCATTTT.

In nucleotides, the CDR3 is TGTGCCAGCATAATCCGGGGGGAGCAGTACTTC. This sequence encodes CASIIRGEQYF. The chain uses TRBV2 and TRBJ2-7; D is perhaps TRBD2 (6 bases). Germline V gene sequence: CDR1 SNHLY, CDR2 FYNNEI. This CDR3 spans 11 amino acids. V lost 7 bases to trimming and J lost 7 bases, with 11 bases between them.

This chain joins TRBV14 and TRBJ2-2, with no clear D. V was clipped by 4 bases and J by 8 bases, with 11 bases between them. There are 13 residues in the CDR3. Germline V gives CDR1 SGHDN, CDR2 FVKESK. For the CDR3, the DNA is TGTGCCAGCAGCCCCATGGGTTTTGGGGAGCTGTTTTTT. Translation gives CASSPMGFGELFF.

The chain combines TRBV4-2 with TRBJ2-7; tentatively, D is TRBD2 (6 bases). V lost 0 bases to trimming and J lost 6 bases, with 18 bases between them. In germline, CDR1 is LGHNA, CDR2 YNFKEQ. This CDR3 comprises 16 residues. DNA for the CDR3: TGTGCCAGCAGCCAAGATCTAGCGACTGGCCGTACCGAGCAGTACTTC. It translates to CASSQDLATGRTEQYF.

The chain links TRBV19 to TRBJ1-5, with D perhaps matching TRBD1 (5 bases). Germline values: CDR1 LNHDA, CDR2 SQIVND (reference sequence). The CDR3 consists of 14 residues. V lost 3 bases to trimming and J lost 6 bases, with 12 bases between them. In DNA, the CDR3 is TGTGCCAGTAGTATGGGGTCAGGGTTTCAGCCCCAGCATTTT. Translating it yields CASSMGSGFQPQHF.

The genes are TRBV5-1 and TRBJ1-2, with a possible D match to TRBD1 (6 bases). Germline V lookup: CDR1 SGHRS, CDR2 YFSETQ. The CDR3 length is 14 residues. The V gene lost 2 bases and the J gene lost 5 bases, with 13 bases spanning the gap. Written as DNA, the CDR3 is TGCGCCAGCAGCTTCTCCGGGACAATTTATGGCTACACCTTC. Its translation: CASSFSGTIYGYTF.

V gene TRBV5-6 combines with J gene TRBJ2-1, with 8 nucleotides matching TRBD2. Per germline, CDR1 SGHDT and CDR2 YYEEEE. CDR3 length: 15 residues. V trimming: 2 bases; J trimming: 5 bases; junction bases outside the gene matches: 6. The CDR3: CASSFAAGGHNEQFF. CDR3 coding DNA: TGTGCCAGCAGCTTTGCTGCGGGGGGACACAATGAGCAGTTCTTC. The full variable domain, in which reference TRBV5-6 and TRBJ2-1 provide the parts outside the CDR3, is DAGVTQSPTHLIKTRGQQVTLRCSPKSGHDTVSWYQQALGQGPQFIFQYYEEEERQRGNFPDRFSGHQFPNYSSELNVNALLLGDSALYLCASSFAAGGHNEQFFGPGTRLTVL.

The chain joins TRBV5-6 to TRBJ2-3; D is unclear. The germline gives CDR1 SGHDT, CDR2 YYEEEE. This CDR3 is 14 amino acids long. V lost 1 base to trimming and J lost 2 bases, with 8 bases between them. The DNA of the CDR3 is TGTGCCAGCAGCTTGACAGCTAACACAGATACGCAGTATTTT. It is translated as CASSLTANTDTQYF.